The rows below give T cell receptor beta chains drawn from one sample of a study of beta chain features in type 1 diabetes. Using immunoSEQ multiplex PCR, the repertoire was profiled, and TCRdb retains in-frame clones only, with some absent. The sample has hundreds of thousands of clones, 14% to 15% seen once. Specimen: naive CD4+ T cells from blood. All receptors come from a man between 18 and 29 years old with type 1 diabetes. CDR3s include the opening cysteine and the closing phenylalanine or tryptophan. The order of the fields is V gene, clone size, J gene, D gene, CDR3 protein, CDR3 DNA. The D gene is left open where the match is weak. Size is omitted from some rows. Given values are once, few, many or a class for expanded clones.

v_call: TRBV18; clone_size: -; j_call: TRBJ2-3; d_call: TRBD2; cdr3_aa: CASSPPLAGGADTQYF; cdr3_nt: TGTGCCAGCTCACCACCTCTTGCGGGGGGGGCAGATACGCAGTATTTT
v_call: TRBV28; clone_size: -; j_call: TRBJ2-7; d_call: -; cdr3_aa: CASSPDSQNGQYF; cdr3_nt: TGTGCCAGCAGCCCGGACAGCCAAAACGGGCAGTACTTC
v_call: TRBV6-5; clone_size: few; j_call: TRBJ2-3; d_call: TRBD1; cdr3_aa: CASSYRGRDTQYF; cdr3_nt: TGTGCCAGCAGTTACAGGGGGCGCGATACGCAGTATTTT
v_call: TRBV7-9; clone_size: few; j_call: TRBJ2-7; d_call: TRBD1; cdr3_aa: CASSPVSGTGTYEQYF; cdr3_nt: TGTGCCAGCAGCCCCGTATCCGGGACAGGGACCTACGAGCAGTACTTC
v_call: TRBV5-1; clone_size: -; j_call: TRBJ2-1; d_call: TRBD2; cdr3_aa: CASSPGLAGPDYNEQFF; cdr3_nt: TGCGCCAGCAGCCCGGGACTAGCGGGACCTGACTACAATGAGCAGTTCTTC
v_call: TRBV5-6; clone_size: -; j_call: TRBJ2-3; d_call: TRBD2; cdr3_aa: CASSKRLAGLWF; cdr3_nt: TGTGCCAGCAGCAAAAGACTAGCGGGGTTGTGGTTT
v_call: TRBV30; clone_size: -; j_call: TRBJ2-5; d_call: TRBD1; cdr3_aa: CASRGLGETQYF; cdr3_nt: TGTGCCTCCAGGGGGCTCGGAGAGACCCAGTACTTC
v_call: TRBV27; clone_size: -; j_call: TRBJ1-5; d_call: TRBD1; cdr3_aa: CASSLISSTGRSNQPQHF; cdr3_nt: TGTGCCAGCAGTTTAATTAGTTCGACAGGGCGAAGCAATCAGCCCCAGCATTTT
v_call: TRBV30; clone_size: few; j_call: TRBJ2-7; d_call: -; cdr3_aa: CAWSNGGHEQYF; cdr3_nt: TGTGCCTGGAGTAATGGGGGCCACGAGCAGTACTTC
v_call: TRBV18; clone_size: once; j_call: TRBJ1-5; d_call: -; cdr3_aa: CASSPPGGGNQPQHF; cdr3_nt: TGTGCCAGCTCACCACCCGGAGGAGGCAATCAGCCCCAGCATTTT
v_call: TRBV6-5; clone_size: -; j_call: TRBJ2-5; d_call: -; cdr3_aa: CASSYSTGTQYF; cdr3_nt: TGTGCCAGCAGTTACTCGACGGGGACCCAGTACTTC
v_call: TRBV18; clone_size: -; j_call: TRBJ2-7; d_call: TRBD1; cdr3_aa: CASSPVQRGLHEQYF; cdr3_nt: TGTGCCAGCTCACCGGTTCAAAGGGGGCTCCACGAGCAGTACTTC
v_call: TRBV7-2; clone_size: -; j_call: TRBJ1-5; d_call: -; cdr3_aa: CASSRGGNNQPQHF; cdr3_nt: TGTGCCAGCAGCCGGGGAGGGAACAATCAGCCCCAGCATTTT
v_call: TRBV7-2; clone_size: -; j_call: TRBJ2-7; d_call: -; cdr3_aa: CASSLLSEQYF; cdr3_nt: TGTGCCAGCAGCCTTCTGTCCGAGCAGTACTTC
v_call: TRBV9; clone_size: -; j_call: TRBJ2-7; d_call: -; cdr3_aa: CASSVGPRGSYEQYF; cdr3_nt: TGTGCCAGCAGCGTAGGACCGAGAGGCTCCTACGAGCAGTACTTC
v_call: TRBV7-2; clone_size: -; j_call: TRBJ1-2; d_call: -; cdr3_aa: CASSLSTSNYGYTF; cdr3_nt: TGTGCCAGCAGCTTAAGCACGTCTAACTATGGCTACACCTTC
v_call: TRBV7-9; clone_size: -; j_call: TRBJ2-5; d_call: TRBD1; cdr3_aa: CASSLGQGLETQYF; cdr3_nt: TGTGCCAGCAGCCTGGGACAGGGGCTAGAGACCCAGTACTTC
v_call: TRBV4-3; clone_size: -; j_call: TRBJ1-2; d_call: TRBD1; cdr3_aa: CASSQERQGVNGYTF; cdr3_nt: TGCGCCAGCAGCCAAGAAAGACAGGGGGTGAATGGCTACACCTTC
v_call: TRBV6-1; clone_size: few; j_call: TRBJ1-2; d_call: -; cdr3_aa: CASSAGVYGYTF; cdr3_nt: TGTGCCAGCAGTGCAGGGGTCTATGGCTACACCTTC
v_call: TRBV9; clone_size: -; j_call: TRBJ1-4; d_call: -; cdr3_aa: CASSVGGISGEKLFF; cdr3_nt: TGTGCCAGCAGCGTAGGAGGCATTTCTGGGGAAAAACTGTTTTTT
v_call: TRBV7-2; clone_size: few; j_call: TRBJ2-1; d_call: TRBD2; cdr3_aa: CASRGGSYNEQFF; cdr3_nt: TGTGCCAGCCGGGGGGGCTCCTACAATGAGCAGTTCTTC
v_call: TRBV7-6; clone_size: few; j_call: TRBJ1-2; d_call: TRBD1; cdr3_aa: CASSLVAGGVDAGYTF; cdr3_nt: TGTGCCAGCAGCTTAGTGGCAGGGGGAGTTGACGCTGGCTACACCTTC
v_call: TRBV5-4; clone_size: -; j_call: TRBJ2-1; d_call: TRBD2; cdr3_aa: CASSRTSATYNEQFF; cdr3_nt: TGTGCCAGCAGCCGGACTAGCGCAACCTACAATGAGCAGTTCTTC
v_call: TRBV5-4; clone_size: -; j_call: TRBJ2-4; d_call: -; cdr3_aa: CASSQALAKNIQYF; cdr3_nt: TGTGCCAGCAGCCAAGCCCTAGCCAAAAACATTCAGTACTTC
v_call: TRBV7-9; clone_size: few; j_call: TRBJ2-7; d_call: -; cdr3_aa: CASSSGEQYF; cdr3_nt: TGTGCCAGCAGCTCCGGCGAGCAGTACTTC
v_call: TRBV7-2; clone_size: -; j_call: TRBJ2-5; d_call: TRBD1; cdr3_aa: CASSFNRGQETQYF; cdr3_nt: TGTGCCAGCAGCTTCAACAGGGGCCAAGAGACCCAGTACTTC
v_call: TRBV29-1; clone_size: few; j_call: TRBJ2-7; d_call: TRBD2; cdr3_aa: CSVLTASGIGYEQYF; cdr3_nt: TGCAGCGTTCTGACGGCTAGCGGGATAGGCTACGAGCAGTACTTC
v_call: TRBV2; clone_size: -; j_call: TRBJ2-5; d_call: TRBD2; cdr3_aa: CANNNPSGKQTQYF; cdr3_nt: TGTGCCAACAACAACCCGAGCGGGAAGCAGACCCAGTACTTC
v_call: TRBV6-5; clone_size: few; j_call: TRBJ1-2; d_call: -; cdr3_aa: CASSYTGTNYGYTF; cdr3_nt: TGTGCCAGCAGTTACACCGGGACAAACTATGGCTACACCTTC
v_call: TRBV7-2; clone_size: -; j_call: TRBJ2-1; d_call: -; cdr3_aa: CASSLPSKDEQFF; cdr3_nt: TGTGCCAGCAGCTTACCTAGCAAGGATGAGCAGTTCTTC
v_call: TRBV10-1; clone_size: -; j_call: TRBJ2-5; d_call: TRBD2; cdr3_aa: CASSPTSRETQYF; cdr3_nt: TGCGCCAGCAGCCCGACTAGCCGGGAGACCCAGTACTTC
v_call: TRBV5-1; clone_size: -; j_call: TRBJ2-1; d_call: TRBD1; cdr3_aa: CASSFGPGQGTPEQFF; cdr3_nt: TGCGCCAGCAGCTTCGGACCGGGACAGGGAACGCCTGAGCAGTTCTTC
v_call: TRBV2; clone_size: -; j_call: TRBJ2-1; d_call: -; cdr3_aa: CASSVNSAYNEQFF; cdr3_nt: TGTGCCAGCAGTGTCAATAGCGCCTACAATGAGCAGTTCTTC
v_call: TRBV7-9; clone_size: -; j_call: TRBJ2-1; d_call: TRBD2; cdr3_aa: CASSSPGLAGGPYNEQFF; cdr3_nt: TGTGCCAGCAGCTCCCCAGGACTAGCGGGGGGGCCCTACAATGAGCAGTTCTTC
v_call: TRBV28; clone_size: -; j_call: TRBJ2-5; d_call: -; cdr3_aa: CASSTRNRYQETQYF; cdr3_nt: TGTGCCAGCAGTACACGGAACAGGTACCAAGAGACCCAGTACTTC